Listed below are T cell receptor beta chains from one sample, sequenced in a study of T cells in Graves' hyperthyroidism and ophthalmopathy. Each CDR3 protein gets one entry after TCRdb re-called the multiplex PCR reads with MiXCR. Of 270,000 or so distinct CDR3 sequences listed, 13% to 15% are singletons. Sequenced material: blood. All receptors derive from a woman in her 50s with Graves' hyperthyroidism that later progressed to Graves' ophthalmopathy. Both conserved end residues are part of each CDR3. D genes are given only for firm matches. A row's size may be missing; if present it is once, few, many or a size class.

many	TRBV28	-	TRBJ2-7	CASSLETAEQYF	TGTGCCAGCAGTTTGGAGACAGCCGAGCAGTACTTC
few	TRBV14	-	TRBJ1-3	CASSQRYGALSGNTIYF	TGTGCCAGCAGCCAGAGATACGGGGCTCTCTCTGGAAACACCATATATTTT
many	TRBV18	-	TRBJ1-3	CASSFDSSGNTIYF	TGTGCCAGCTCTTTCGACAGCTCTGGAAACACCATATATTTT
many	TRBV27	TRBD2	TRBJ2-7	CASSRGLYNPGYEQYF	TGTGCCAGCAGTAGGGGACTATACAATCCGGGCTACGAGCAGTACTTC
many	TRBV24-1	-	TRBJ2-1	CATSDDRGRTRFNEQFF	TGTGCCACCAGTGACGATCGGGGGCGGACAAGGTTCAATGAGCAGTTCTTC
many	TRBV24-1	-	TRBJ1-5	CATSDWGGLSQHF	TGTGCCACCAGTGACTGGGGGGGTCTGTCCCAGCATTTT
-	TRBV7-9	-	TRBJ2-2	CASSANTGEPFF	TGTGCCAGCAGCGCAAACACCGGGGAGCCGTTTTTT
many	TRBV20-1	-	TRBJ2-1	CSAAAVADYNEQFF	TGCAGTGCCGCAGCGGTAGCGGACTACAATGAGCAGTTCTTC
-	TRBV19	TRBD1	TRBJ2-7	CASSMGTGHNYEQYF	TGTGCCAGTAGTATGGGGACAGGACATAACTACGAGCAGTACTTC
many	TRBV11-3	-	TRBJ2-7	CASSPGHSYEQYF	TGTGCCAGCAGCCCCGGACACTCCTACGAGCAGTACTTC
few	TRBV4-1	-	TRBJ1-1	CASSLSQGGRNTEAFF	TGCGCCAGCAGCCTCTCACAGGGAGGGCGGAACACTGAAGCTTTCTTT
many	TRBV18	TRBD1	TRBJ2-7	CASSPVTGDYEQYF	TGTGCCAGCTCACCGGTGACAGGGGACTACGAGCAGTACTTC
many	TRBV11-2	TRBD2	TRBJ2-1	CASSLGAGVEQFF	TGTGCCAGCAGCTTAGGGGCGGGAGTTGAGCAGTTCTTC
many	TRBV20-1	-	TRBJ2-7	CSAIFKTGYPYEQYF	TGCAGTGCTATATTCAAGACAGGATACCCCTACGAGCAGTACTTC
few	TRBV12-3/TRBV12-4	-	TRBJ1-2	CASSFSGRRIYGYTF	TGTGCCAGCAGTTTCTCCGGACGGAGGATTTATGGCTACACCTTC
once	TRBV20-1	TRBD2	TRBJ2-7	CSASPLGAGGTYEQYF	TGCAGTGCTAGCCCTCTAGGAGCGGGAGGGACCTACGAGCAGTACTTC
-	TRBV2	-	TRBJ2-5	CASSDMDTQYF	TGTGCCAGCAGTGATATGGATACCCAGTACTTC
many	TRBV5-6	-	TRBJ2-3	CATGPGADTQYF	TGTGCGACAGGCCCTGGGGCAGATACGCAGTATTTT
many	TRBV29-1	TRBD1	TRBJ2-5	CSAMTGPQETQYF	TGCAGCGCTATGACAGGGCCCCAAGAGACCCAGTACTTC
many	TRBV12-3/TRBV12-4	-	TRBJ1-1	CASQQQPNTEAFF	TGTGCCAGTCAGCAACAGCCGAACACTGAAGCTTTCTTT
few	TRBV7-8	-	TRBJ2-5	CASSGSLGTQYF	TGTGCCAGCAGTGGGTCATTAGGGACCCAGTACTTC
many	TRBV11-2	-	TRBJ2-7	CASSLGGGVEQYF	TGTGCCAGCAGCTTAGGCGGAGGGGTCGAGCAGTACTTC
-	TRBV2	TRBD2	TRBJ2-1	CASSPPAGVNLF	TGTGCCAGCAGTCCCCCCGCGGGAGTAAATCTCTTC
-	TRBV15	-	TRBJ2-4	CATSNLEGHLAKNIQYF	TGTGCCACCAGCAATCTGGAAGGGCACCTAGCCAAAAACATTCAGTACTTC
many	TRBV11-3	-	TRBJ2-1	CASTVRQVNEQFF	TGTGCCAGCACCGTACGACAGGTGAATGAGCAGTTCTTC
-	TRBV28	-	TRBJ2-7	CASSLSLVWGEEGYEQYF	TGTGCCAGCAGTTTATCGCTCGTATGGGGAGAAGAGGGGTACGAGCAGTACTTC
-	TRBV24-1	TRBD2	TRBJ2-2	CATSDAGLAGGPNTGELFF	TGTGCCACCAGTGACGCGGGACTAGCGGGAGGCCCGAACACCGGGGAGCTGTTTTTT
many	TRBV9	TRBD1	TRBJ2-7	CASSRGTGNDEQYF	TGTGCCAGCAGCCGAGGGACAGGGAATGACGAGCAGTACTTC
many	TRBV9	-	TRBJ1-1	CASSVVNTEAFF	TGTGCCAGCAGCGTAGTAAACACTGAAGCTTTCTTT
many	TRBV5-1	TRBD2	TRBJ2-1	CASSSPGGGVYNEQFF	TGCGCCAGCAGCTCCCCAGGCGGGGGGGTATACAATGAGCAGTTCTTC
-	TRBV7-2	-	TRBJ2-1	CASSLFGLPNEQFF	TGTGCCAGCAGCTTATTCGGTCTTCCAAATGAGCAGTTCTTC
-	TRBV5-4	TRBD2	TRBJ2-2	CASSLAGKGTGELFF	TGTGCCAGCAGCTTAGCGGGAAAAGGGACCGGGGAGCTGTTTTTT
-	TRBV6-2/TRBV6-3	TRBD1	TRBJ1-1	CASSTGTGYTEAFF	TGTGCCAGCAGTACTGGGACAGGGTACACTGAAGCTTTCTTT
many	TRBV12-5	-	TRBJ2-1	CASGLGPNNEQFF	TGTGCTAGTGGTTTAGGCCCAAACAATGAGCAGTTCTTC
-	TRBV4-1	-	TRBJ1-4	CASSQARPSLPLIVKLFF	TGCGCCAGCAGCCAAGCCAGACCCTCACTACCGTTAATTGTTAAACTGTTTTTT
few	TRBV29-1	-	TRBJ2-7	CSVVSGLDYEQYF	TGCAGCGTTGTTTCAGGGTTGGACTACGAGCAGTACTTC
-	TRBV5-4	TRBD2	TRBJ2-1	CASSLDLAGGNEQSF	TGTGCCAGCAGCTTAGATCTAGCGGGAGGCAATGAGCAGTCCTTC
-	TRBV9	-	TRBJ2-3	CASSVTRSTDTQYF	TGTGCCAGCAGCGTTACTAGAAGCACAGATACGCAGTATTTT
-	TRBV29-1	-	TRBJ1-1	CSVLRGLNTEAFF	TGCAGCGTCCTCCGGGGGTTAAACACTGAAGCTTTCTTT
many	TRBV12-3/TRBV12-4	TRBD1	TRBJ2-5	CASSLGTGGRETQYF	TGTGCCAGCAGCCTTGGGACAGGGGGCCGGGAGACCCAGTACTTC
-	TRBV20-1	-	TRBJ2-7	CSASGGRTYEQYF	TGCAGTGCTTCCGGGGGTCGTACCTACGAGCAGTACTTC
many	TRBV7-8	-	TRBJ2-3	CASSSGGDTQYF	TGTGCCAGCAGCTCCGGGGGAGATACGCAGTATTTT
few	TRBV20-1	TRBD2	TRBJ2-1	CSARTSGSPSYNEQFF	TGCAGTGCTAGGACTAGCGGGAGCCCCTCCTACAATGAGCAGTTCTTC
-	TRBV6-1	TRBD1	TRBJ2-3	CASSGRQGAYTDTQYF	TGTGCCAGCAGTGGTCGACAGGGGGCTTACACAGATACGCAGTATTTT
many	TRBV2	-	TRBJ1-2	CASSGTRQGYTF	TGTGCCAGCAGTGGGACCCGACAAGGCTACACCTTC
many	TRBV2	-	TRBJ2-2	CASSLNGGQNTGELFF	TGTGCCAGCAGTCTAAACGGGGGACAGAACACCGGGGAGCTGTTTTTT
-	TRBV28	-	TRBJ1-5	CASRSTGYSNQPQHF	TGTGCCAGCAGGTCGACAGGTTATAGCAATCAGCCCCAGCATTTT
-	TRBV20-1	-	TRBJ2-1	CSASPLSWSGQSNEQFF	TGCAGTGCTAGCCCCCTAAGTTGGAGCGGGCAGAGTAATGAGCAGTTCTTC
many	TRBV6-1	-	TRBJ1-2	CASSVETGFVGYTF	TGTGCCAGCAGTGTCGAGACAGGTTTCGTAGGCTACACCTTC
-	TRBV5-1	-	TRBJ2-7	CASSPSSSSYEQYF	TGCGCCAGCAGCCCCAGCTCGAGCTCCTACGAGCAGTACTTC